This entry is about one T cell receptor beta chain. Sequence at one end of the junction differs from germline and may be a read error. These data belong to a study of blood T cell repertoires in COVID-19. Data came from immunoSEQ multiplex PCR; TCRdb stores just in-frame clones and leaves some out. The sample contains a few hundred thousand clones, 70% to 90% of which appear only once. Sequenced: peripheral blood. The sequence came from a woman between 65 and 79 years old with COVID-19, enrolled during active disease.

In DNA, the CDR3 is TGTGCCAGCATTTTATACAGAGGGAAGACTGAAGCTTTCTTT. Protein sequence: CASILYRGKTEAFF. The rearrangement joins TRBV28 to TRBJ1-1; D remains unclear. This CDR3 contains 14 residues. From germline, CDR1 is MDHEN and CDR2 SYDVKM. The full variable domain, rest sourced from reference TRBV28 and TRBJ1-1, is DVKVTQSSRYLVKRTGEKVFLECVQDMDHENMFWYRQDPGLGLRLIYFSYDVKMKEKGDIPEGYSVSREKKERFSLILESASTNQTSMYLCASILYRGKTEAFFGQGTRLTVV.